Included here is one TCR beta chain sequence, with context. The sample originates from a study of blood T cell repertoires in COVID-19. Per germline, CDR1 LGHNA and CDR2 YNFKEQ. The V gene end was trimmed by 1 base and the J gene end by 4 bases; junction bases not matched to a gene: 3. The CDR3 totals 15 residues. As originally analysed: From reference gene primer amplification, estimates of nucleated cell counts were derived. Some clones are missing from TCRdb's copy, which holds only in-frame ones; the method was immunoSEQ multiplex PCR. From that table come the V and J calls and clone size; the DNA was used to work out D and trimming. Of some 320,000 clones in the sample, 85% were seen once.

This rearrangement joins TRBV4-2 to TRBJ1-5; TRBD1 matches at 8 bases. The origin of this receptor is a woman aged 25 to 45 who had been exposed to COVID-19. The sequenced material came from PBMCs or T cells enriched from blood (not recorded which). CDR3 DNA: TGTGCCAGCAGCCAAGGACAGGGGCTGAATCAGCCCCAGCATTTT. Its protein product is CASSQGQGLNQPQHF.